The 29 T cell receptor beta chains below come from one sample, sequenced in a study of blood T cells in healthy people across ages. A sample-barcoded 5' primer and a J-beta primer mix were used in a second PCR of roughly 6 to 12 cycles. TCRdb redid the calling of the 5' RACE reads with MiXCR, one entry per CDR3 protein. Among some 1.8 million distinct CDR3 sequences listed, roughly 43% were seen once. Sequenced material: blood. The origin of the receptors is a human donor in good health.

The table lists this clonotype with a count of one. The germline gene is not matched at one end of the junction; a read error may be the cause. This chain uses TRBV15 with TRBJ2-6; 8 bases map to TRBD1. This CDR3 is built from 18 residues. Germline V gene sequence: CDR1 LNHNV, CDR2 YYDKDF (reference sequence). CDR3 nucleotide sequence: TGTGCCACCAGCAGAGACGGGACAGGTGCCTCTGGGGCCAACGCCCTGACTTTC. Its translation is CATSRDGTGASGANALTF.

J is TRBJ1-5 and V is TRBV5-6, with D perhaps TRBD1 (6 bases). The CDR3 spans 14 residues. The germline V gene has CDR1 SGHDT and CDR2 YYEEEE. V was shortened by 4 bases and J by 7 bases, with 15 bases between the two germline ends. The CDR3 loop reads CASSAQGEFQPQHF. The CDR3 DNA reads TGTGCCAGCAGCGCACAGGGTGAGTTCCAGCCCCAGCATTTT. Full variable domain (rest looked up from reference TRBV5-6 and TRBJ1-5): DAGVTQSPTHLIKTRGQQVTLRCSPKSGHDTVSWYQQALGQGPQFIFQYYEEEERQRGNFPDRFSGHQFPNYSSELNVNALLLGDSALYLCASSAQGEFQPQHFGDGTRLSIL.

The gene calls are TRBV21-1 and TRBJ2-3; the D call of TRBD1 is as the table states it, not checked on the DNA. TRBV21-1 corresponds to a pseudogene. The CDR3 loop spans 19 amino acids. This chain's CDR3 is CASSKGLDRGPYVYNEQYF. The CDR3, as DNA: TGTGCCAGCAGCAAAGGGCTGGACAGGGGGCCTTACGTTTACAATGAGCAGTATTTT.

This chain connects TRBV3-1 to TRBJ2-1, with D possibly matching TRBD1 (5 bases). Trimming removed 4 bases at V and 3 bases at J, with 10 bases between. CDR3 length: 14 amino acids. Germline CDR1 reads LGHDT; CDR2 reads YNNKEL (reference sequence). CDR3 nucleotides: TGTGCCAGCAGCCGCCAGGGCAACTACAATGAGCAGTTCTTC. It translates to CASSRQGNYNEQFF.

The chain recombines TRBV11-2 with TRBJ1-2; 9 positions match TRBD1. Looked up from germline, CDR1 is SGHAT and CDR2 is FQNNGV. J gave up 8 bases and V 5 bases, and 18 bases lay outside the gene matches. The CDR3 contains 17 residues. CDR3 nucleotide sequence: TGTGCCAGCAGCCCCCCGGCACAGGGGGCGCGTATGAAGGGCTACACCTTC. It specifies CASSPPAQGARMKGYTF.

The chain joins TRBV6-2 or TRBV6-3 to TRBJ2-5; D not resolved. CDR3 length: 14 amino acids. CDR1 is MNHEY and CDR2 is SVGEGT in the germline V gene. Trimming left V 10 bases short and J 1 base short, with 16 bases between. In DNA form, the CDR3 reads TGTGCCACCTCTCCCACACAGATCCAAGAGACCCAGTACTTC. This translates into CATSPTQIQETQYF.

Regarding this clonotype: Relative to the germline gene, one junction end is altered; a read error may explain this. V is TRBV6-5 and J is TRBJ1-4; no clear D. This CDR3 is 13 amino acids long. The germline V gene has CDR1 MNHEY and CDR2 SVGAGI. The CDR3 nucleotides read TGTGCCAGCAGTTACGGTCCTCATGAAAGACTGTTTTTT. Translating gives CASSYGPHERLFF.

This sequence joins TRBV7-2 and TRBJ2-1; 9 bases are a match to TRBD1. The CDR3 length is 17 residues. Trimming removed 4 bases from V and 0 bases from J; junction bases left unmatched: 7. The germline CDR1 and CDR2 sequences are SGHTA and FQGNSA. The CDR3 protein is CASSSGTGNPSYNEQFF. The CDR3 DNA reads as TGTGCCAGCAGCTCCGGGACAGGGAATCCCTCCTACAATGAGCAGTTCTTC.

In nucleotides, the CDR3 is TGTGCCAGCAGCCCAAGTCTGGGGTCAGGAAATTCACCCCTCCACTTT. It encodes CASSPSLGSGNSPLHF. The chain links TRBV7-2 to TRBJ1-6; D gene ambiguous. CDR1 is SGHTA and CDR2 is FQGNSA in the germline V gene. Trimming cost V 5 bases and J 7 bases, with 18 bases left between them. The CDR3 contains 16 residues.

This clonotype was observed a handful of times. The chain joins TRBV12-3 or TRBV12-4 to TRBJ2-5; D possibly corresponds to TRBD1 (6 bases). The CDR3 is 13 amino acids. Trimming removed 5 bases at V and 4 bases at J, with 11 bases between. The CDR3 nucleotides read TGTGCCAGCAGTCCTACAGGGATAGAGACCCAGTACTTC. Translating it yields CASSPTGIETQYF.

The genes are TRBV7-2 and TRBJ2-5; 7 positions agree with TRBD2. The CDR3 is 16 amino acids. Germline CDR1 and CDR2: SGHTA and FQGNSA. Unmatched junction bases numbered 12, after V lost 4 bases and J lost 4 bases. The CDR3 region is CASSSQLAPAVETQYF. DNA for the CDR3: TGTGCCAGCAGCTCCCAACTAGCGCCGGCGGTAGAGACCCAGTACTTC.

The chain joins TRBV6-5 to TRBJ2-1; D remains unclear. V was cut by 2 bases and J by 3 bases, with 11 bases left in between. The CDR3 extends over 15 amino acids. The germline V gene has CDR1 MNHEY and CDR2 SVGAGI. The CDR3 protein is CASSYISDGYNEQFF. The DNA for the CDR3 is TGTGCCAGCAGTTACATTTCCGACGGCTACAATGAGCAGTTCTTC.

This chain connects TRBV11-1 to TRBJ2-5, with 7 bases that match TRBD1. Germline values: CDR1 SGHAT, CDR2 FQDESV (reference sequence). The CDR3 totals 15 residues. After removal of 1 base from V and 3 bases from J, the junction contained 5 bases not matched to a gene. CDR3 in amino acids: CASSLGIGTEETQYF. CDR3 sequence (DNA): TGTGCCAGCAGCTTAGGTATCGGGACAGAAGAGACCCAGTACTTC.

V usage is TRBV9 and J usage is TRBJ2-3; weak D call: TRBD2 (6 bases). V was shortened by 3 bases and J by 5 bases, with 16 bases between the two germline ends. This CDR3 contains 15 residues. Per the germline V gene, CDR1 is SGDLS and CDR2 is YYNGEE. CDR3 sequence: CASSARDSQGDTQYF. In DNA, the CDR3 is TGTGCCAGCAGCGCCCGGGACTCCCAGGGAGATACGCAGTATTTT.

The chain employs TRBV6-5 and TRBJ2-3, with D possibly matching TRBD2 (5 bases). Trimming removed 0 bases at V and 2 bases at J, with 12 bases between. The CDR3 runs 16 residues. Germline CDR1 reads MNHEY; CDR2 reads SVGAGI. CDR3 nucleotide sequence: TGTGCCAGCAGTTACTCAACTAGGTTGACCACAGATACGCAGTATTTT. Its protein is CASSYSTRLTTDTQYF.

This clonotype was found a few times. The chain couples TRBV7-2 to TRBJ1-2; 9 bases line up with TRBD1. J lost 6 bases, V lost 3 bases, and 8 bases had no gene match. The germline CDR1 and CDR2 sequences are SGHTA and FQGNSA. The CDR3 length is 15 residues. Here the CDR3 reads CASSLLDRGLDGYTF. DNA for the CDR3: TGTGCCAGCAGCTTGCTGGACAGGGGCCTCGATGGCTACACCTTC.

The sample holds a few counts of this clonotype. The V and J genes are TRBV18 and TRBJ1-2; 8 positions agree with TRBD1. CDR3 size: 16 residues. V shed 0 bases and J 4 bases; nucleotides not matched to a gene: 7. Germline V CDR1 and CDR2: KGHSH, LQKENI. This CDR3 is CASSPPGRGLVYGYTF. CDR3 DNA: TGTGCCAGCTCACCACCAGGCAGGGGGCTGGTCTATGGCTACACCTTC. The full variable domain, completed using reference TRBV18 and TRBJ1-2, is NAGVMQNPRHLVRRRGQEARLRCSPMKGHSHVYWYRQLPEEGLKFMVYLQKENIIDESGMPKERFSAEFPKEGPSILRIQQVVRGDSAAYFCASSPPGRGLVYGYTFGSGTRLTVV.

This clonotype showed up just a few times. The rearrangement joins TRBV6-5 to TRBJ2-6; TRBD2 matches 7 bases. With 0 bases clipped from V and 5 bases from J, the junction kept 7 bases outside the gene matches. Per the germline V gene, CDR1 is MNHEY and CDR2 is SVGAGI. The CDR3 runs to 17 residues. The CDR3 spells CASSYSGRGLRANVLTF. For the CDR3, the DNA is TGTGCCAGCAGTTACTCGGGGAGGGGCTTAAGGGCCAACGTCCTGACTTTC.

This chain joins TRBV2 and TRBJ2-5, with D tentatively TRBD1 (5 bases). The tail of the sequence fits TRBJ2-7 better, so the J call may be wrong. The CDR3 spans 14 residues. Looked up from germline, CDR1 is SNHLY and CDR2 is FYNNEI. The CDR3 DNA follows: TGTGCCAGCAGTGATTTGGACAACGACTACGAGCAGTACTTC. It codes for CASSDLDNDYEQYF.

This clonotype was observed a handful of times. The rearrangement links TRBV10-3 to TRBJ1-1; 9 nucleotides match TRBD1. CDR3 length: 16 amino acids. Germline CDR1 and CDR2: ENHRY and SYGVKD. V shed 7 bases, J shed 1 base, and the junction held 10 bases outside the gene matches. This chain's CDR3 is CAIKRTGELSNTEAFF. The CDR3 coding sequence is TGTGCCATCAAAAGGACAGGGGAATTGTCGAACACTGAAGCTTTCTTT.

V and J are TRBV27 and TRBJ1-4; TRBD1 might be the D (6 bases). V was clipped by 3 bases and J by 8 bases, with 10 bases between them. CDR3 length equals 13 residues. Germline CDR1 reads MNHEY; CDR2 reads SMNVEV (reference sequence). The CDR3: CASSFDRREKLFF. The DNA of the CDR3 is TGTGCCAGCAGTTTTGACAGGAGGGAAAAACTGTTTTTT.

The CDR3 DNA reads TGCGCCAGCAGCCAGGAGCATGGGCGGGGGGGTACAAACGGGCAGTACTTC. It translates to CASSQEHGRGGTNGQYF. This chain connects TRBV4-3 to TRBJ2-4, with 9 bases identical to TRBD2. V trimming: 3 bases; J trimming: 13 bases; junction bases outside the gene matches: 19. Germline V gene lookup returns CDR1 LGHNA and CDR2 YSLEER. The CDR3 extends over 17 amino acids.

The V call is TRBV24-1, the J call TRBJ2-3; the D gene could be TRBD1 or TRBD2 (5 bases each). Germline CDR1 KGHDR, CDR2 SFDVKD. The CDR3 length is 14 residues. V lost 10 bases and J 2 bases, leaving 15 bases between the germline ends. The CDR3, as DNA: TGTGCCACAAGCCGGGACCCCCACACAGATACGCAGTATTTT. Residues: CATSRDPHTDTQYF.

The rearrangement links TRBV6-5 to TRBJ2-4; 8 bases line up with TRBD1. The length of the CDR3 is 11 residues. CDR1 is MNHEY and CDR2 is SVGAGI in the germline V gene. V was pared by 6 bases and J by 13 bases, with 5 bases of the junction left unmatched. The chain's CDR3 is CASRQGAQQYF. The CDR3 DNA reads as TGTGCCAGCAGGCAGGGGGCCCAGCAGTACTTC.

Here the CDR3 reads CASSLTTYQETQYF. CDR3 in DNA: TGTGCCAGCAGCTTAACGACGTACCAAGAGACCCAGTACTTC. The genes are TRBV7-2 and TRBJ2-5; no reliable D call. V gave up 2 bases and J gave up 0 bases, with 7 bases separating them. This CDR3 region has 14 residues. Germline CDR1 is SGHTA and CDR2 is FQGNSA.

The rearrangement uses TRBV6-2 or TRBV6-3 and TRBJ2-5; weak D call: TRBD1 (6 bases). This CDR3 is built from 15 residues. Germline CDR1 reads MNHEY; CDR2 reads SVGEGT. V lost 6 bases to trimming and J lost 1 base, with 15 bases between them. CDR3 sequence: CASSYAGTPQETQYF. The CDR3, as DNA: TGTGCCAGCAGCTACGCCGGGACACCCCAAGAGACCCAGTACTTC.

Concerning this clonotype: Sequence at one end of the junction differs from germline and may be a read error. The V call is TRBV25-1, the J call TRBJ2-6; D perhaps matches TRBD2 (7 bases). CDR1 and CDR2 from the germline V gene are MGHDK and SYGVNS. This CDR3 has 15 residues. CDR3 sequence reads: CASSEYRGGANVPTF. CDR3 DNA sequence: TGTGCCAGCAGTGAATACAGGGGAGGGGCCAACGTCCCGACTTTC.

The chain carries TRBV12-3 or TRBV12-4 and TRBJ1-1; D gene unclear. V gave up 5 bases and J gave up 11 bases, with 12 bases separating them. CDR3 length: 11 residues. DNA for the CDR3: TGTGCCAGCAGTCGGACGAGGGAGGCTTTCTTT. Amino acids: CASSRTREAFF.

The V gene is TRBV5-1, the J gene TRBJ1-1; a weak D match, TRBD1 (6 bases). With 4 bases removed from V and 2 bases from J, the gap between germline ends came to 18 bases. The germline CDR1 and CDR2 sequences are SGHRS and YFSETQ. This CDR3 region has 16 residues. CDR3: CASSTDSRLSNTEAFF. In DNA, the CDR3 is TGCGCCAGCAGCACGGACAGTCGGCTCTCCAACACTGAAGCTTTCTTT.